This TCR beta chain stems from a study of shared clonotypes between healthy human individuals. Some clones are missing from TCRdb's copy, which holds only in-frame ones; the method was immunoSEQ multiplex PCR. The sample consists of 2.5 million or so clones, roughly 92% of them appearing once. Germline V lookup: CDR1 WNHNN, CDR2 SYGVQD (reference sequence). CDR3 length: 13 amino acids. The ends were cut back, 4 bases at V and 0 bases at J, with 6 bases in the middle. Sequenced material: naive CD4+ T cells sorted from blood. Subset noted: CD45RA+ positively selected. The chain employs TRBV10-1 and TRBJ1-2; D call uncertain. The sequence derives from a man aged 18-30 years in good health. CDR3 region: CASSAKTNYGYTF. In DNA form, the CDR3 reads TGCGCCAGCAGTGCGAAAACTAACTATGGCTACACCTTC.